Described below is a single TCR beta chain sequence and its context. Produced via immunoSEQ multiplex PCR; TCRdb's table is partial and in-frame only. The profile shows about 69,000 clones, more than 75% of them singletons. CDR3 length equals 13 residues. Germline assignment: CDR1 SQVTM and CDR2 ANQGSEA. V was pared by 7 bases and J by 10 bases, with 19 bases between. The sample originates from a study of OX40 agonist ivuxolimab in advanced cancers. This specimen consisted of CD4+ or CD8+ T cells sorted from blood, obtained in a trial of the OX40 agonist ivuxolimab. This rearrangement joins TRBV29-1 to TRBJ1-4; tentatively, D is TRBD1 (5 bases). This clonotype was obtained from an adult with an advanced solid tumor such as melanoma, head and neck, liver or kidney cancer. CDR3 nucleotides: TGCAGCGGGACCTCCGGGCAGGGAGGAAAACTGTTTTTT. Residues: CSGTSGQGGKLFF.